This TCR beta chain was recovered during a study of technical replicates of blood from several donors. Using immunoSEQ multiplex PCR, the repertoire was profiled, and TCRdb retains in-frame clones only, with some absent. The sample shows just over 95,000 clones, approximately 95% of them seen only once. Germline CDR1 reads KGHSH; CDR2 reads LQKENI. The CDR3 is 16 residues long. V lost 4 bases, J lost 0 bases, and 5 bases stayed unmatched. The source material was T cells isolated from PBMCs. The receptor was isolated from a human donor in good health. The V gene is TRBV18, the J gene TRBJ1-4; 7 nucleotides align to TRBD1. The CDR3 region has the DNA TGTGCCAGCTCACTGGACAGGACTGCAACTAATGAAAAACTGTTTTTT. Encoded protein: CASSLDRTATNEKLFF.